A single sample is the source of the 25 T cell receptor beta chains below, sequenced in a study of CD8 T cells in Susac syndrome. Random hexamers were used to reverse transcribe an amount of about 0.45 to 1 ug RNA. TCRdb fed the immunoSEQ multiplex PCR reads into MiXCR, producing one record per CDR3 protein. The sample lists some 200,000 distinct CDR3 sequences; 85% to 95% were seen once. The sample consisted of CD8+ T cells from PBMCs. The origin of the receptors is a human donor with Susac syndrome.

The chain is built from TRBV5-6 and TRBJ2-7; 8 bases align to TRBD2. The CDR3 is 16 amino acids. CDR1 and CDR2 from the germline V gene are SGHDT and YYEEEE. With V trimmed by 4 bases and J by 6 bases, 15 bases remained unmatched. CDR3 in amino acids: CASSADVSGSRGEQYF. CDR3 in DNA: TGTGCCAGCAGCGCTGATGTGAGCGGGAGCCGGGGCGAGCAGTACTTC. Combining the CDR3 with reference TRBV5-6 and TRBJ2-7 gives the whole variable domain DAGVTQSPTHLIKTRGQQVTLRCSPKSGHDTVSWYQQALGQGPQFIFQYYEEEERQRGNFPDRFSGHQFPNYSSELNVNALLLGDSALYLCASSADVSGSRGEQYFGPGTRLTVT.

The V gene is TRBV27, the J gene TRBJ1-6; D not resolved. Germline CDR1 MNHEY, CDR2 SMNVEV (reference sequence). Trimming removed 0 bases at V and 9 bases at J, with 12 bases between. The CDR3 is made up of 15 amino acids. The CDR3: CASSLSLGSGSPLHF. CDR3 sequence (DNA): TGTGCCAGCAGTTTATCGTTAGGGTCGGGTTCACCCCTCCACTTT.

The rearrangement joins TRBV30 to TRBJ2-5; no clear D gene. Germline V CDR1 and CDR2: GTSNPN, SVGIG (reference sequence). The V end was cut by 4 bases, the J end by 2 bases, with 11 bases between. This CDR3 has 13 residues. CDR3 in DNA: TGTGCCTGGACTTCGCTCCTTCAAGAGACCCAGTACTTC. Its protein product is CAWTSLLQETQYF.

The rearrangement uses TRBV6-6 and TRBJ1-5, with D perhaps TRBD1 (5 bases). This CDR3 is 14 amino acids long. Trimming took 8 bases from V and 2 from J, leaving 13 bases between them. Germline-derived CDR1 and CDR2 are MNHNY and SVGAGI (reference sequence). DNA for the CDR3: TGTGCCAGCTTTCCCAGGGCCGGCAATCAGCCCCAGCATTTT. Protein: CASFPRAGNQPQHF.

Here the CDR3 DNA reads TGCAGCGTTGAAGATCTGGAAGGGAACTATGGCTACACCTTC. Protein product: CSVEDLEGNYGYTF. The genes are TRBV29-1 and TRBJ1-2, with D unresolved. CDR3 length: 14 residues. Per germline, CDR1 SQVTM and CDR2 ANQGSEA. The V and J ends lost 0 bases and 2 bases respectively, with 10 bases between them.

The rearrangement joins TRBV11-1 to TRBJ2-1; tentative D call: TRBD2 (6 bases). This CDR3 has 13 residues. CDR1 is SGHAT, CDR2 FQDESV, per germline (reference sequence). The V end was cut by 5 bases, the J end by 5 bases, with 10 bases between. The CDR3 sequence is CASSPDYDNEQFF. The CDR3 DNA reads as TGTGCCAGCAGCCCGGACTACGACAATGAGCAGTTCTTC.

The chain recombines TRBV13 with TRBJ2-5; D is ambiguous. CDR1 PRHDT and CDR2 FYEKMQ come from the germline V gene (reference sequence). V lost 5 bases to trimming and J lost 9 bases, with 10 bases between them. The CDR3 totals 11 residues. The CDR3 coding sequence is TGTGCCAGCAGCCCTGGTTCAGCCCAGTACTTC. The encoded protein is CASSPGSAQYF.

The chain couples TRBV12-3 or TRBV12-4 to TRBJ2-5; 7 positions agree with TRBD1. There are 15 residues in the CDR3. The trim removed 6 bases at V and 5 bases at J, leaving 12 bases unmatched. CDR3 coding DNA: TGTGCCAGCAGCCCCCCCCAGGGGGTGGGGGAGACCCAGTACTTC. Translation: CASSPPQGVGETQYF.

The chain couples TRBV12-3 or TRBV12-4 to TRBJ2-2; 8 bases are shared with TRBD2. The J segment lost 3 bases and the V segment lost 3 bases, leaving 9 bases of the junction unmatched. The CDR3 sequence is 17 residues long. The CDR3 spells CASSFLLAGVDTGELFF. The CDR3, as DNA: TGTGCCAGCAGTTTTCTTCTAGCGGGCGTCGACACCGGGGAGCTGTTTTTT.

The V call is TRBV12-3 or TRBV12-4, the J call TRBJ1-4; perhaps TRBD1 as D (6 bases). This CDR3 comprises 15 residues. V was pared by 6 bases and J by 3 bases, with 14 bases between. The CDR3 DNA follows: TGTGCCAGCAGCCTTACAGGGACGGCTAATGAAAAACTGTTTTTT. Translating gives CASSLTGTANEKLFF.

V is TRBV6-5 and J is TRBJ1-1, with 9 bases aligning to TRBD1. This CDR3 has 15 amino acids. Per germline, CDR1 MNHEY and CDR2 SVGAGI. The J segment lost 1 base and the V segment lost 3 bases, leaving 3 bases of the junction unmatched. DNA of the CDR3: TGTGCCAGCAGTTATGAGACAGGGGGGAACACTGAAGCTTTCTTT. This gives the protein CASSYETGGNTEAFF.

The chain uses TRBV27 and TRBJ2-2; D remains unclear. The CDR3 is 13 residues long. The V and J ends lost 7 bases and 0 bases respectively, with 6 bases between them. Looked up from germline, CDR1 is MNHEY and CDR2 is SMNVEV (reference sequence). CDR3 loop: CASTLTNTGELFF. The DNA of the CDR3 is TGTGCCAGCACCCTGACGAACACCGGGGAGCTGTTTTTT.

Here the CDR3 reads CASRPRTGSSYEQYF. The CDR3, as DNA: TGCGCCAGCAGGCCCAGGACGGGGAGCTCCTACGAGCAGTACTTC. J is TRBJ2-7 and V is TRBV4-1, with a tentative D call TRBD2 (5 bases). The CDR3 has 15 residues. Between the trimmed V and J ends, which lost 6 bases and 0 bases, there was a span of 15 bases. Germline V gene data show CDR1 as MGHRA and CDR2 as YSYEKL.

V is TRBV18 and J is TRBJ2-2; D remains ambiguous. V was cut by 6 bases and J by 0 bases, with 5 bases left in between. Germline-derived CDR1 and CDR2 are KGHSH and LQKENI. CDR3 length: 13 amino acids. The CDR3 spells CASSLPNTGELFF. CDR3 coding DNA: TGTGCCAGCTCTTTACCGAACACCGGGGAGCTGTTTTTT.

CDR3 sequence (DNA): TGCGCCAGCGCCCGAGAGGGCTTTGCTGAAGCTTTCTTT. Translation gives CASAREGFAEAFF. The chain joins TRBV5-1 to TRBJ1-1, with D uncertain. V was cut by 7 bases and J by 6 bases, with 16 bases left in between. The CDR3 is 13 residues long. CDR1 is SGHRS and CDR2 is YFSETQ in the germline V gene. Drawing the rest from reference TRBV5-1 and TRBJ1-1, the complete variable domain is KAGVTQTPRYLIKTRGQQVTLSCSPISGHRSVSWYQQTPGQGLQFLFEYFSETQRNKGNFPGRFSGRQFSNSRSEMNVSTLELGDSALYLCASAREGFAEAFFGQGTRLTVV.

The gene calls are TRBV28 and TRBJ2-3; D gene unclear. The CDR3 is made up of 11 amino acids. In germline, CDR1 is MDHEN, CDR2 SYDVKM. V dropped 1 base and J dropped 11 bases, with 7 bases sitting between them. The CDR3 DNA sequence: TGTGCCAGCAGTTTATCGTTATGGCAGTATTTT. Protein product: CASSLSLWQYF.

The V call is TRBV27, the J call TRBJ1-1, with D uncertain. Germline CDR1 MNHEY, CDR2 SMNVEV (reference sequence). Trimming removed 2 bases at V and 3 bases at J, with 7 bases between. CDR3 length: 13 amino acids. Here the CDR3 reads CASSLLQYTEAFF. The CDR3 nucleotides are TGTGCCAGCAGTTTACTACAGTACACTGAAGCTTTCTTT.

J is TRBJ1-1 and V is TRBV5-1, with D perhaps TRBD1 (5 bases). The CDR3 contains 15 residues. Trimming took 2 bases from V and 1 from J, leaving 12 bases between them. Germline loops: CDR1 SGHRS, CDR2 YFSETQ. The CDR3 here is CASSFTGTENTEAFF. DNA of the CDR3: TGCGCCAGCAGCTTTACAGGAACCGAGAACACTGAAGCTTTCTTT.

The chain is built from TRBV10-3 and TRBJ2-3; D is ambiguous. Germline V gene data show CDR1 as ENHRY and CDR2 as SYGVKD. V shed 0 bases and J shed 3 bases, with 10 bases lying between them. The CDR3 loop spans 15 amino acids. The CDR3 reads CAISESVGITDTQYF. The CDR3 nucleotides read TGTGCCATCAGTGAGTCTGTAGGGATTACAGATACGCAGTATTTT.

CDR3 amino acids: CASATLGASMETQYF. The CDR3, as DNA: TGTGCCAGCGCGACCCTAGGGGCCAGCATGGAGACCCAGTACTTC. The chain carries TRBV6-5 and TRBJ2-5, with D possibly being TRBD1 (5 bases). Trimming left V 8 bases short and J 5 bases short, with 21 bases between. The germline V gene has CDR1 MNHEY and CDR2 SVGAGI. This CDR3 region has 15 residues.

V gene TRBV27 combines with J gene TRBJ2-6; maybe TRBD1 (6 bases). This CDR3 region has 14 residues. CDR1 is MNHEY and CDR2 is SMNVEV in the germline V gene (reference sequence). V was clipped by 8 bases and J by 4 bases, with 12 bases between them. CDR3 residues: CASRQESGANVLTF. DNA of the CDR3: TGTGCCAGCCGACAGGAGTCGGGGGCCAACGTCCTGACTTTC.

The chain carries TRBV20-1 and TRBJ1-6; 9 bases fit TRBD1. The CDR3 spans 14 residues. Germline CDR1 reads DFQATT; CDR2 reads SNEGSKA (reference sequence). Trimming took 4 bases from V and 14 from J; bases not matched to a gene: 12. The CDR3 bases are TGCAGTGCTACTCTAAACCGGGACAGGGCGACCCTCCACTTT. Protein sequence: CSATLNRDRATLHF.

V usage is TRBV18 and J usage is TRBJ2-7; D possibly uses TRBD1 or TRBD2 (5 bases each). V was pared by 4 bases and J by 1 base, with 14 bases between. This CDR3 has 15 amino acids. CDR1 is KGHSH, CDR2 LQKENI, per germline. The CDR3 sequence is CASSLLGAQSYEQYF. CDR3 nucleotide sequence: TGTGCCAGCTCACTCCTCGGGGCTCAGTCCTACGAGCAGTACTTC.

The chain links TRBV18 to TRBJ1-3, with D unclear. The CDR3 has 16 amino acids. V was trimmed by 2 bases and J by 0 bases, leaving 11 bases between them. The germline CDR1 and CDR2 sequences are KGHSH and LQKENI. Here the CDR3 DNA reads TGTGCCAGCTCACCATCTCAGGTGGCCTCTGGAAACACCATATATTTT. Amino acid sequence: CASSPSQVASGNTIYF. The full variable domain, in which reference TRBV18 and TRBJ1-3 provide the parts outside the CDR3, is NAGVMQNPRHLVRRRGQEARLRCSPMKGHSHVYWYRQLPEEGLKFMVYLQKENIIDESGMPKERFSAEFPKEGPSILRIQQVVRGDSAAYFCASSPSQVASGNTIYFGEGSWLTVV.

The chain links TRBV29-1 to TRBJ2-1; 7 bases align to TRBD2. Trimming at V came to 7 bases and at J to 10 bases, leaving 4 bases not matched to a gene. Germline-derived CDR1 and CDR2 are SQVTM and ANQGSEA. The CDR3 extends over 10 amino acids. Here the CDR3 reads CSALGGEQFF. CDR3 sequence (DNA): TGCAGCGCGCTGGGGGGGGAGCAGTTCTTC.